This T cell receptor (beta chain) originates from a study of blood T cell repertoires in COVID-19. This table comes from immunoSEQ multiplex PCR, and its TCRdb copy is limited to in-frame clones, with some not included. The table has some 70,000 clones, 85% to 90% seen once. Sequencing was performed on peripheral blood. The clonotype originates from a woman older than 75 with active COVID-19.

In nucleotides, the CDR3 is TGTGCCAGCAGCTTGGCACAGGGGCGGTTAGAGACCCAGTACTTC. Protein product: CASSLAQGRLETQYF. This chain joins TRBV5-4 and TRBJ2-5, with TRBD1 matching over 7 bases. CDR1 is SGHNT and CDR2 is YYREEE in the germline V gene (reference sequence). The length of the CDR3 is 15 residues. The V and J ends lost 0 bases and 4 bases, in that order; junction bases with no gene match: 6. Filled out from reference TRBV5-4 and TRBJ2-5, the complete variable domain reads ETGVTQSPTHLIKTRGQQVTLRCSSQSGHNTVSWYQQALGQGPQFIFQYYREEENGRGNFPPRFSGLQFPNYSSELNVNALELDDSALYLCASSLAQGRLETQYFGPGTRLLVL.